The present T cell receptor beta chain was sequenced within a study of blood T cell repertoires in COVID-19. Study-level background: COVID-19 samples collected from the United States, Italy and Spain covered acute and convalescent phases. T cells, B-cell-depleted T cells, or PBMCs supplied cDNA or gDNA.

In the original processing: Amplification from reference gene primers served as the basis for estimated nucleated cell counts. The method was immunoSEQ multiplex PCR; TCRdb's version includes in-frame clones alone and lacks a portion of them. V, J and clone size are taken as reported in that table, and D and trimming were inferred from the DNA itself. The profile shows about 190,000 clones, over 75% of them singletons. V was shortened by 0 bases and J by 4 bases, with 12 bases between the two germline ends. The CDR3 is made up of 15 amino acids. Per the germline V gene, CDR1 is MNHEY and CDR2 is SMNVEV (reference sequence).

The TCR sequence derives from a man at least 80 years old with COVID-19, enrolled during active disease. Sample: peripheral blood. This sequence joins TRBV27 and TRBJ1-2; tentatively, D is TRBD1 (5 bases). CDR3: CASSLSFPGGYGYTF. CDR3 DNA sequence: TGTGCCAGCAGTTTATCGTTCCCGGGGGGCTATGGCTACACCTTC.